This T cell receptor (beta chain) was captured by sequencing in a study of regulatory T cells in long-lasting Graves disease. The CDR3 loop spans 18 amino acids. Germline assignment: CDR1 SGHRS and CDR2 YFSETQ. HTBI primers from iRepertoire and Arm-PCR of CDR3 regions yielded the TCR beta libraries. TCRdb passed the multiplex PCR reads through MiXCR, listing each CDR3 protein once. The sample holds about 430,000 distinct CDR3 sequences, approximately 16% seen once. The time point here: newly diagnosed GD, antithyroid drugs for less than 3 months. Generation of the TCR library employed RNA extracted from PBMCs. The same data also went into a second study, on T cells in Graves' hyperthyroidism and ophthalmopathy. That study adds: HTBI primers were used for first-round RT-PCR of the TCR CDR3. In blood, most of the thyroid clonotypes expanded above 0.001 were also present.

This TCR was sampled from a woman between 35 and 50 years old with Graves disease. The sample here was peripheral blood mononuclear cells (PBMCs), taken at new diagnosis, from a patient treated with antithyroid drugs. V gene TRBV5-1 combines with J gene TRBJ2-7; possibly TRBD1 for D (6 bases). The closer fit of TRBJ2-3 to the DNA end suggests the J call may be wrong. CDR3 protein: CAPWDPLLCQGWTDTQYF. The DNA of the CDR3 is TGCGCCCCCTGGGATCCTCTTCTTTGCCAGGGGTGGACAGATACGCAGTATTTT.